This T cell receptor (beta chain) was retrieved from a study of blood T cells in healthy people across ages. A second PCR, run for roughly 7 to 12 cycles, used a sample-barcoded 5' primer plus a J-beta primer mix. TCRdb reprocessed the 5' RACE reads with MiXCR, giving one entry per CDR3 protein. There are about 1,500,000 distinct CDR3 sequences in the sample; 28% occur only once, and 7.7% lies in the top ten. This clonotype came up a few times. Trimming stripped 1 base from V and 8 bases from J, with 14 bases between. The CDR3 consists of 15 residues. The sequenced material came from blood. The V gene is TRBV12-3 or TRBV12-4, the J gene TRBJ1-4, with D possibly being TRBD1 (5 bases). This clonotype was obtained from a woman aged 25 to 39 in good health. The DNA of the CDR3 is TGTGCCAGCAGTTTAGGTCCAGGGATAGGGGAAAAACTGTTTTTT. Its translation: CASSLGPGIGEKLFF.